This TCR beta chain appears in the sequencing data of a study of blood T cell repertoires in COVID-19. The overall study: Specimens from acute and convalescent COVID-19 originated in the United States, Italy and Spain. PBMCs, B-cell-depleted T cells, or T cells were the source of the cDNA or gDNA that made up the material.

How the authors handled the data: Amplified reference gene primers provided the basis for estimating nucleated cell counts. Profiling relied on immunoSEQ multiplex PCR, and the TCRdb table lists in-frame clones only, not all of them. The V and J calls and clone size were taken over from that table, and D and trimming were inferred from the DNA. The sample holds roughly 250,000 clones, around 89% seen once. This CDR3 contains 13 residues. The junction had 2 bases not matched to a gene; V was cut back by 5 bases and J by 5 bases. This chain connects TRBV12-3 or TRBV12-4 to TRBJ1-5; 8 positions match TRBD1. The sample taken for sequencing was peripheral blood. The sequence was collected from a man aged 25-45 years with acute or convalescent COVID-19. The CDR3 loop is CASSRQGHQPQHF. CDR3 bases: TGTGCCAGCAGTCGACAGGGGCATCAGCCCCAGCATTTT.